The clone carrying this T cell receptor (beta chain) was recorded at least ten times. As yet, its antigen is unknown. The time point is: patch test 1, 2 weeks after DPC sensitization. Treatment defined: therapeutic diphenylcyclopropenone sensitization with weekly scalp DPC. Blood was drawn before each patch test was applied. TCRdb processed the RACE reads anew with MiXCR; each CDR3 protein has one entry. The sample carries tens of thousands of distinct CDR3 sequences, roughly a tenth recorded once. This entry comes from a study of human T cells and chemical hapten exposure. The CDR3 is 12 amino acids. The V segment lost 4 bases and the J segment 9 bases; nucleotides outside the gene matches: 5. The germline V gene has CDR1 GTSNPN and CDR2 SVGIG (reference sequence). Study-wide points: There was a positive correlation between PT1 expanded TCR counts and patch test score.

The material sequenced was whole blood, taken in connection with sensitization to the hapten diphenylcyclopropenone (DPC). The chain joins TRBV30 to TRBJ2-1; 8 bases agree with TRBD1. This receptor was taken from a man aged 40-49 years with alopecia areata. Some clones in this sample may be carry-over from other donors' samples. CDR3 sequence (DNA): TGTGCCTGGACGACAGGGGCCAGTGAGCAGTTCTTC. It codes for CAWTTGASEQFF.